The following is a TCR beta chain sequence with its context. The antigen this receptor binds is unknown. No much larger clonotype is one base removed from it; base qualities were not supplied. The sample comes from a study of blood T cell repertoires in COVID-19 (dated by TCRdb to 2018 to 2021). For the wider study: Samples covering the acute and convalescent phases of COVID-19 were provided by collaborators in the United States, Italy and Spain. The prospective study material was composed of cDNA or gDNA derived from T cells, B-cell-depleted T cells, or PBMCs. Nearly every sample came with metadata listing a de-identified subject ID, COVID-19 status, age in years and sex. HLA class I and class II types, where available, came from metadata supplied by the sample provider rather than from assay-based typing. Subjects who had been exposed to COVID-19, were actively infected with it, or had recovered from it provided the deeply sampled blood TCRbeta repertoires that made up the dataset. Samples came from the ongoing ImmuneRACE study (first 160 participants) plus 1,254 subjects from 6 global collaborators. The repertoires were made available in a free public database intended to serve as a resource for research on the immune response to SARS-CoV-2.

The germline V gene sets CDR1 to SGHRS and CDR2 to YFSETQ. Trimming leaves V shorter by 0 bases and J shorter by 3 bases, with the junction holding 1 base beyond the gene matches. Measured from the cysteine to the phenylalanine, the CDR3 is 14 residues long. The retained sequence is limited to the CDR3, 42 bases, with the frame set at the first base. Broader findings and caveats from the paper: The amount of clinical and demographic metadata varied by source and participant and was provided uncurated.

TCRbeta CDR3 regions were amplified from genomic DNA by means of the immunoSEQ Assay, a bias-controlled multiplex PCR. The authors' analysis ran thus. The number of nucleated cells in each sample was estimated by amplification of reference gene primers within the assay. To quantify the absolute abundance of each unique TCRbeta CDR3 rearrangement, sequence reads were collapsed and filtered. For each sample, productive Simpson clonality was calculated by taking the square root of Simpson's diversity index across productive rearrangements. TCRdb provides this immuneACCESS table in a form limited to in-frame rearrangements. Some clones are lacking; in checked studies, under half of them reflect an unresolved V gene, and why the rest are absent is not known. V, J and clone size are taken as reported in that table, and D and trimming were inferred from the DNA itself. The sample table records more than 200,000 clones; 70% to 90% of these occur just once. The top ten clones comprise 1.3% to 1.5% of the sample.

Each collaborating institution followed its own protocols to collect whole blood in K2EDTA tubes. For TCRbeta analysis, collaborators shipped samples in one of three forms: frozen whole blood, isolated PBMCs, or DNA extracted from either of those sample types. The chain is encoded by TRBV5-1 joined to TRBJ2-7; 9 bases in between match TRBD2. The specimen sequenced was peripheral blood. This receptor was identified in an elderly man with acute or convalescent COVID-19. The CDR3 is CASSLASGIYEQYF. The nucleotide sequence reads TGCGCCAGCAGCTTGGCTAGCGGGATCTACGAGCAGTACTTC.